Sequencing of this TCR beta chain was carried out in a study of cytomegalovirus exposure and HLA in healthy donors. From germline, CDR1 is SGHDT and CDR2 YYEEEE. This CDR3 is built from 15 residues. V was pared by 2 bases and J by 6 bases, with 5 bases of the junction left unmatched. On this clone itself: Its antigen is currently unknown.

Primers: 60 Vbeta forward and 13 Jbeta reverse. Sequencing was performed with immunoSEQ multiplex PCR; in TCRdb, only in-frame clones are kept and a portion is missing. This sample has approximately 100,000 clones, with 65% to 80% found just once. General study points: Indistinguishability led to the exclusion of some V segments, TRBV6-2 and TRBV6-3 included. Most TCR sequences proved rare, with some public TCRs found in many donors.

While unrecorded immune exposures were likely, the donors were nominally healthy when sampled. The TCR comes from a woman aged 35 to 49 in good health and CMV-seronegative. The specimen sequenced was PBMCs. The V and J genes are TRBV5-6 and TRBJ2-3; the match to TRBD2 covers 11 bases. CDR3 amino acids: CASSLLAGEGDTQYF. The CDR3 bases are TGTGCCAGCAGCTTACTAGCGGGGGAGGGGGATACGCAGTATTTT.